What follows are 29 T cell receptor beta chains derived from one specimen sequenced in a study of T cell responses to AZD1222 COVID-19 vaccine. The repertoire was sequenced with immunoSEQ multiplex PCR; TCRdb's copy has only in-frame clones and lacks some. The sample lists 100,000 or so clones; over 75% were seen once. Source: peripheral blood, taken on day 0 of AZD1222 vaccination. The receptor set was obtained from an adult in good health.

On this clone: An end of the junction differs from the germline gene, which may be a read error. This chain joins TRBV5-4 and TRBJ2-2; D is undetermined. CDR1 SGHNT and CDR2 YYREEE come from the germline V gene (reference sequence). The CDR3 extends over 15 amino acids. In nucleotides, the CDR3 is TGTGCCAGCAGCTCCCTTAGCTGGAACCCCGGGGAGCTGTTTTTT. The encoded protein is CASSSLSWNPGELFF.

The rearrangement links TRBV11-2 to TRBJ1-4, with D maybe TRBD1 (5 bases). In germline, CDR1 is SGHAT, CDR2 FQNNGV. The V gene lost 6 bases and the J gene lost 4 bases, with 15 bases spanning the gap. This CDR3 has 15 amino acids. CDR3 in DNA: TGTGCCAGCAGTGAAGGGAGGGGCCTTAATGAAAAACTGTTTTTT. It translates to CASSEGRGLNEKLFF.

This clone has just one count. The chain joins TRBV6-4 to TRBJ2-3, with a tentative D call TRBD1 (5 bases). In germline, CDR1 is MRHNA, CDR2 SNTAGT. This CDR3 is 14 amino acids long. V shed 2 bases and J shed 7 bases, with 13 bases lying between them. The CDR3 protein is CASSDTPWGNTQYF. CDR3 nucleotide sequence: TGTGCCAGCAGTGACACCCCATGGGGCAATACGCAGTATTTT.

The chain links TRBV11-2 to TRBJ2-7; TRBD2 matches 8 bases. The germline V gene encodes CDR1 SGHAT and CDR2 FQNNGV. The CDR3 has 15 residues. The V segment lost 1 base and the J segment 3 bases; nucleotides outside the gene matches: 5. CDR3 region: CASSLGSGKGYEQYF. Here the CDR3 DNA reads TGTGCCAGCAGCTTAGGTAGCGGGAAGGGCTACGAGCAGTACTTC.

This clone showed up just once. The rearrangement links TRBV5-1 to TRBJ2-1; weak D call: TRBD2 (6 bases). With 0 bases removed from V and 4 bases from J, the gap between germline ends came to 14 bases. The CDR3 has 16 residues. The V gene's germline CDR1 is SGHRS and CDR2 YFSETQ. The CDR3 protein is CASSLEGGGAYNEQFF. The CDR3 region has the DNA TGCGCCAGCAGCTTGGAAGGTGGCGGGGCGTACAATGAGCAGTTCTTC.

The CDR3 sequence is CASSEIYLEQFF. The CDR3 DNA reads as TGCGCCAGCAGTGAGATATACCTTGAGCAGTTCTTC. This sequence joins TRBV10-1 and TRBJ2-1; D is uncertain. Trimming removed 2 bases from V and 9 bases from J, with 8 bases in between. CDR3 length: 12 amino acids. Germline values: CDR1 WNHNN, CDR2 SYGVQD (reference sequence).

The J gene is TRBJ1-1, the V gene TRBV20-1, with D hard to call. Per the germline V gene, CDR1 is DFQATT and CDR2 is SNEGSKA (reference sequence). V shed 7 bases and J shed 4 bases, with 7 bases lying between them. The CDR3 totals 10 residues. CDR3 bases: TGCAGTGTTAAGGGCACTGAAGCTTTCTTT. Protein: CSVKGTEAFF.

V usage is TRBV2 and J usage is TRBJ2-5, with D uncertain. The germline V and J ends were trimmed by 5 bases and 5 bases, with 6 bases remaining between them. The CDR3 is 11 amino acids. Per germline, CDR1 SNHLY and CDR2 FYNNEI. The CDR3 DNA reads TGTGCCAGCAGTCGTGGGGAGACCCAGTACTTC. Translation gives CASSRGETQYF.

The CDR3 is CATSDGATNYGYTF. The CDR3 region has the DNA TGTGCCACCAGTGACGGGGCAACTAACTATGGCTACACCTTC. This chain connects TRBV24-1 to TRBJ1-2; weak D call: TRBD1 (5 bases). The V gene's germline CDR1 is KGHDR and CDR2 SFDVKD. Trimming shortened V by 4 bases and J by 0 bases, and 8 bases separated the two germline ends. The CDR3 is 14 amino acids.

CDR3 protein: CASSLGRPDQPQHF. Here the CDR3 DNA reads TGTGCCAGCAGTTTAGGCAGGCCCGATCAGCCCCAGCATTTT. The chain links TRBV28 to TRBJ1-5; D unclear. The CDR3 runs 14 residues. The V end lost 2 bases, the J end lost 5 bases, and 10 bases lay between the germline ends. CDR1 is MDHEN, CDR2 SYDVKM, per germline.

This chain connects TRBV2 to TRBJ1-4, with 8 bases aligning to TRBD1. Germline V gene lookup returns CDR1 SNHLY and CDR2 FYNNEI. The CDR3 totals 12 residues. The junction had 4 bases not matched to a gene; V was cut back by 6 bases and J by 10 bases. CDR3 sequence reads: CASRDREGKLFF. The DNA of the CDR3 is TGTGCCAGCAGGGACAGGGAGGGAAAACTGTTTTTT. Complete variable domain (other parts from reference TRBV2 and TRBJ1-4): EPEVTQTPSHQVTQMGQEVILRCVPISNHLYFYWYRQILGQKVEFLVSFYNNEISEKSEIFDDQFSVERPDGSNFTLKIRSTKLEDSAMYFCASRDREGKLFFGSGTQLSVL.

The chain couples TRBV6-6 to TRBJ2-7; no firm D call. The germline V gene has CDR1 MNHNY and CDR2 SVGAGI (reference sequence). The V gene lost 0 bases and the J gene lost 2 bases, with 5 bases spanning the gap. This CDR3 comprises 13 residues. CDR3 protein: CASSYSVAYEQYF. The DNA for the CDR3 is TGTGCCAGCAGTTACTCGGTCGCCTACGAGCAGTACTTC.

The genes are TRBV6-2 or TRBV6-3 and TRBJ2-1; no definite D call. Per germline, CDR1 MNHEY and CDR2 SVGEGT. CDR3 length: 14 amino acids. V lost 0 bases and J 5 bases, leaving 8 bases between the germline ends. The CDR3 sequence: CASSYSISNNEQFF. CDR3 DNA sequence: TGTGCCAGCAGTTACTCTATTTCCAACAATGAGCAGTTCTTC.

V and J are TRBV15 and TRBJ2-3, with 12 bases identical to TRBD2. There are 15 residues in the CDR3. Germline trimming cut 5 bases from V and 5 bases from J; bases unmatched to any gene: 5. From germline, CDR1 is LNHNV and CDR2 YYDKDF (reference sequence). The DNA for the CDR3 is TGTGCCACCAGCCTAACGACTAGCGGGGGAGATACGCAGTATTTT. It specifies CATSLTTSGGDTQYF.

V usage is TRBV30 and J usage is TRBJ2-3, with 7 bases that match TRBD1. CDR1 and CDR2 from the germline V gene are GTSNPN and SVGIG (reference sequence). Trimming cost V 5 bases and J 5 bases; bases outside gene matches: 4. The CDR3 totals 12 residues. Here the CDR3 DNA reads TGTGCCTGGGGGACAGCCCTAGATACGCAGTATTTT. Translating it yields CAWGTALDTQYF. Complete variable domain (other parts from reference TRBV30 and TRBJ2-3): SQTIHQWPATLVQPVGSPLSLECTVEGTSNPNLYWYRQAAGRGLQLLFYSVGIGQISSEVPQNLSASRPQDRQFILSSKKLLLSDSGFYLCAWGTALDTQYFGPGTRLTVL.

The chain uses TRBV3-1 (or the pseudogene TRBV3-2) and TRBJ2-7; 9 bases are shared with TRBD2. Per germline, CDR1 LGHDT and CDR2 YNNKEL (reference sequence). V was pared by 4 bases and J by 3 bases, with 1 base of the junction left unmatched. The CDR3 contains 13 residues. The CDR3 protein is CASSPTSGYEQYF. The CDR3 DNA follows: TGTGCCAGCAGCCCGACTAGCGGCTACGAGCAGTACTTC.

The chain combines TRBV5-1 with TRBJ2-2; 10 bases are a match to TRBD2. Per the germline V gene, CDR1 is SGHRS and CDR2 is YFSETQ. This CDR3 is 18 amino acids long. Trimming at V came to 3 bases and at J to 4 bases, leaving 12 bases not matched to a gene. The CDR3 sequence: CASSYSTLGLAVTGELFF. The CDR3 region has the DNA TGCGCCAGCAGCTATTCAACCCTCGGACTAGCGGTCACCGGGGAGCTGTTTTTT.

This rearrangement joins TRBV27 to TRBJ1-5; tentatively, D is TRBD1 (6 bases). The CDR3 totals 15 residues. V was cut by 8 bases and J by 7 bases, with 21 bases left in between. CDR1 and CDR2 (germline): MNHEY, SMNVEV (reference sequence). The CDR3 region is CASSPLGQPTQPQHF. The DNA of the CDR3 is TGTGCCAGCTCCCCCCTCGGACAGCCCACGCAGCCCCAGCATTTT.

V is TRBV27 and J is TRBJ2-7; 7 bases are shared with TRBD1. This CDR3 contains 15 residues. Trimming at V came to 1 base and at J to 1 base, leaving 4 bases not matched to a gene. The germline gives CDR1 MNHEY, CDR2 SMNVEV (reference sequence). CDR3 in DNA: TGTGCCAGCAGTTTATACCCGGGACAGTCCTACGAGCAGTACTTC. This sequence encodes CASSLYPGQSYEQYF.

The chain uses TRBV9 and TRBJ2-7, with D possibly TRBD2 on 5 matching bases. CDR3 length equals 15 residues. The germline V and J ends were trimmed by 0 bases and 7 bases, with 17 bases remaining between them. CDR1 is SGDLS, CDR2 YYNGEE, per germline. CDR3 DNA sequence: TGTGCCAGCAGCGTAGAGGGCAGCGCCCCGGGGGAGCAGTACTTC. Protein: CASSVEGSAPGEQYF.

This sequence joins TRBV6-1 and TRBJ1-5, with TRBD1 matching over 8 bases. This CDR3 comprises 16 residues. V lost 0 bases to trimming and J lost 8 bases; unmatched junction nucleotides: 9. Germline assignment: CDR1 MNHNS and CDR2 SASEGT. CDR3 amino acids: CASSEARRTGLKPQHF. CDR3 bases: TGTGCCAGCAGTGAAGCCCGTCGGACAGGGCTGAAGCCCCAGCATTTT.

V and J are TRBV24-1 and TRBJ2-7; D is undetermined. Germline V gene data show CDR1 as KGHDR and CDR2 as SFDVKD. V was trimmed by 1 base and J by 3 bases, leaving 3 bases between them. The CDR3 consists of 12 residues. The CDR3 DNA is TGTGCCACCAGTGATTTTTGCTACGAGCAGTACTTC. Translated, it gives CATSDFCYEQYF.

The sample holds one count of this clone. The chain carries TRBV9 and TRBJ2-3; no clear D gene. Trimming shortened V by 1 base and J by 10 bases, and 19 bases separated the two germline ends. The germline V gene encodes CDR1 SGDLS and CDR2 YYNGEE. The CDR3 loop spans 15 amino acids. The CDR3 region is CASSVSPSSETAQYF. The CDR3 DNA is TGTGCCAGCAGCGTATCCCCATCGTCGGAAACGGCGCAGTATTTT.

The V gene is TRBV19, the J gene TRBJ2-2, with no clear D. V gave up 7 bases and J gave up 4 bases, with 10 bases separating them. The germline CDR1 and CDR2 sequences are LNHDA and SQIVND (reference sequence). CDR3 size: 13 residues. As DNA, the CDR3 is TGTGCCAGTAATAGGGTCCCCACCGGGGAGCTGTTTTTT. Translating gives CASNRVPTGELFF.

A single count supports this clone. The chain combines TRBV15 with TRBJ1-4; D not certain. Germline assignment: CDR1 LNHNV and CDR2 YYDKDF (reference sequence). V lost 3 bases, J lost 0 bases, and 8 bases lay in between. The CDR3 spans 15 residues. CDR3 nucleotide sequence: TGTGCCACCAGCAGCCGTCGAACAACTAATGAAAAACTGTTTTTT. Amino acids: CATSSRRTTNEKLFF.

The chain employs TRBV23-1 and TRBJ2-7; 10 bases fit TRBD1. TRBV23-1 is sorted into the ORF group, with uncertain function. CDR3 length: 17 residues. The J segment lost 5 bases and the V segment lost 0 bases, leaving 10 bases of the junction unmatched. The CDR3 DNA reads as TGCGCCAGCAGTCAATCACCTCCGGGACAGGGGTTCCACGAGCAGTACTTC. Protein: CASSQSPPGQGFHEQYF.

J is TRBJ1-5 and V is TRBV6-5; 7 bases are shared with TRBD1. Germline assignment: CDR1 MNHEY and CDR2 SVGAGI. The CDR3 is 13 amino acids. Trimming removed 2 bases from V and 5 bases from J; junction bases left unmatched: 0. CDR3 in amino acids: CASSYTGDQPQHF. The DNA for the CDR3 is TGTGCCAGCAGTTACACAGGGGATCAGCCCCAGCATTTT.

This clone showed up just once. The CDR3 region has the DNA TGTGCCAGCAGTGAATTTAGAACAGGGTACACTGAAGCTTTCTTT. Translation: CASSEFRTGYTEAFF. The chain joins TRBV25-1 to TRBJ1-1; D possibly corresponds to TRBD1 (6 bases). V lost 1 base and J 3 bases, leaving 12 bases between the germline ends. The germline gives CDR1 MGHDK, CDR2 SYGVNS. The CDR3 contains 15 residues. Together with reference TRBV25-1 and TRBJ1-1, the CDR3 gives the full variable domain: EADIYQTPRYLVIGTGKKITLECSQTMGHDKMYWYQQDPGMELHLIHYSYGVNSTEKGDLSSESTVSRIRTEHFPLTLESARPSHTSQYLCASSEFRTGYTEAFFGQGTRLTVV.

The chain has TRBV7-6 and TRBJ2-3; the match to TRBD2 covers 14 bases. Looked up from germline, CDR1 is SGHVS and CDR2 is FNYEAQ. The CDR3 length is 19 residues. V lost 5 bases to trimming and J lost 4 bases; unmatched junction nucleotides: 14. CDR3 sequence reads: CASSLLTSGRAGRADTQYF. Written as DNA, the CDR3 is TGTGCCAGCAGCCTACTGACTAGCGGGAGGGCCGGTCGGGCAGATACGCAGTATTTT.